These 4 T cell receptor beta chains were all obtained from the same sample, sequenced in a study of blood T cell repertoires in COVID-19. Generated by immunoSEQ multiplex PCR, the TCRdb table keeps only in-frame clones and is missing some. The sample holds about 270,000 clones, 87% seen once. The sequenced sample consisted of peripheral blood. These receptors originate from a woman in her forties or fifties with acute or convalescent COVID-19.

V is TRBV5-1 and J is TRBJ1-4, with a tentative D call TRBD1 (5 bases). The ends were cut back, 5 bases at V and 5 bases at J, with 22 bases in the middle. The CDR3 is 17 residues long. Germline values: CDR1 SGHRS, CDR2 YFSETQ. The CDR3 reads CASRYGAGRTINEKLFF. CDR3 nucleotides: TGCGCCAGCAGATATGGGGCAGGGCGGACTATAAATGAAAAACTGTTTTTT.

In this sample, this clone turned up once. CDR3 DNA sequence: TGTGCCATCAGTGAGTCGGAAGGGGCAGGGGGCAGGTACGAGCAGTACTTC. It encodes CAISESEGAGGRYEQYF. The J gene is TRBJ2-7, the V gene TRBV10-3, with 8 nucleotides matching TRBD1. Germline V gene sequence: CDR1 ENHRY, CDR2 SYGVKD. V lost 0 bases to trimming and J lost 4 bases; unmatched junction nucleotides: 11. The CDR3 is 17 amino acids.

This clone was seen just once. The V gene is TRBV20-1, the J gene TRBJ1-4; 8 bases line up with TRBD1. V gave up 3 bases and J gave up 8 bases; unmatched junction bases: 5. Germline V gene data show CDR1 as DFQATT and CDR2 as SNEGSKA (reference sequence). CDR3 length equals 13 residues. CDR3 DNA: TGCAGTGCTAGTGCAGGGGGCAAAGAAAAACTGTTTTTT. Translated, it gives CSASAGGKEKLFF.

This clone was observed a single time. The gene calls are TRBV18 and TRBJ2-1, with a weak D call TRBD1 (6 bases). CDR1 and CDR2 (germline): KGHSH, LQKENI. V lost 0 bases, J lost 6 bases, and 18 bases lay in between. This CDR3 is 17 amino acids long. Here the CDR3 DNA reads TGTGCCAGCTCACCACCCTGGGCAGGGGTGGTAAGCAATGAGCAGTTCTTC. Its translation is CASSPPWAGVVSNEQFF.